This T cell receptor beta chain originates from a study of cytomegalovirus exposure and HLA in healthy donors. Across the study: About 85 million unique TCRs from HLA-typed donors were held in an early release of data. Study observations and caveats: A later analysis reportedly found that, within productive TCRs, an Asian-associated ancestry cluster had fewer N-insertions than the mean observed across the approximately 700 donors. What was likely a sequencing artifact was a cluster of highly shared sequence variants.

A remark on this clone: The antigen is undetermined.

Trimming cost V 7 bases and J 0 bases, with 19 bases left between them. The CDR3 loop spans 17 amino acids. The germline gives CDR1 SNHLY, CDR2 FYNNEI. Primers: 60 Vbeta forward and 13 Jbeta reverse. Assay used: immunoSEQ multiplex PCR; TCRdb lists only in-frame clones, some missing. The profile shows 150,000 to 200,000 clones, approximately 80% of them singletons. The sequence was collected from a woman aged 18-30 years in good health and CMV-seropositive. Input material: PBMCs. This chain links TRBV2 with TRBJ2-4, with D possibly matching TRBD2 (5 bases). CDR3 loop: CASMGSQGELAKNIQYF. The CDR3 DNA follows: TGTGCCAGCATGGGGAGTCAAGGCGAACTAGCCAAAAACATTCAGTACTTC.